This TCR beta chain appears in the sequencing data of a study of esophageal squamous cell carcinoma under preoperative chemotherapy. Study findings and constraints: Clonal contraction, more than amplification, hit abundant clones after paclitaxel-nedaplatin. Peripheral T cells migrating into the tumor appeared to partly supply post-treatment tumor-infiltrating lymphocytes. After chemotherapy, TCR diversity rose significantly in peripheral T cells but not in tumor-infiltrating lymphocytes.

Indicated time point: before preoperative PTX-NDP chemotherapy. Patients received paclitaxel-nedaplatin as preoperative chemotherapy before surgery. CDR3 length equals 14 residues. Deletions cut 3 bases from V and 0 bases from J, with 8 bases between. TCRdb called the PCR reads again in MiXCR, with one record for every CDR3 protein. The repertoire has 15,000 or so distinct CDR3 sequences, around 47% of them found once; the top ten carry around 29%. This clonotype is judged medium-sized. Antigen unknown. This sequence was found in a human donor with esophageal squamous cell carcinoma. The donor label of this sample is uncertain. Sample collection was performed from a patient given preoperative chemotherapy. The chain combines TRBV12-3 or TRBV12-4 with TRBJ2-5; no clear D. The CDR3: CASSFGLYQETQYF. CDR3 coding DNA: TGTGCCAGCAGTTTCGGCCTGTACCAAGAGACCCAGTACTTC.